These 32 T cell receptor beta chains originate from one sample sequenced in a study of shared T cell receptors in the human thymus. This table comes from immunoSEQ multiplex PCR, and its TCRdb copy is limited to in-frame clones, with some not included. The sample has hundreds of thousands of clones; around 89% are singletons. In addition, the sample was reused for a study of human thymus T cells.

The sequenced material came from thymocytes. The receptors originated from a boy under two years old with a congenital heart defect.

The rearrangement links TRBV19 to TRBJ2-1; 13 bases fit TRBD2. This CDR3 is 15 amino acids long. V was pared by 6 bases and J by 9 bases, with 8 bases of the junction left unmatched. Germline loops: CDR1 LNHDA, CDR2 SQIVND (reference sequence). CDR3 DNA sequence: TGTGCCAGTAGGACCGGGACTAGCGGGATGGTTGAGCAGTTCTTC. Its protein product is CASRTGTSGMVEQFF. The complete variable domain, with remaining parts taken from reference TRBV19 and TRBJ2-1, reads DGGITQSPKYLFRKEGQNVTLSCEQNLNHDAMYWYRQDPGQGLRLIYYSQIVNDFQKGDIAEGYSVSREKKESFPLTVTSAQKNPTAFYLCASRTGTSGMVEQFFGPGTRLTVL.

The rearrangement links TRBV2 to TRBJ2-7, with TRBD2 identical over 7 bases. Germline V gene sequence: CDR1 SNHLY, CDR2 FYNNEI. Unmatched junction bases numbered 10, after V lost 2 bases and J lost 3 bases. This CDR3 contains 16 residues. The CDR3 is CASSEHEPGTNYEQYF. In DNA form, the CDR3 reads TGTGCCAGCAGTGAACACGAACCCGGGACTAACTACGAGCAGTACTTC.

V and J are TRBV6-5 and TRBJ2-1; D possibly corresponds to TRBD2 (5 bases). Germline assignment: CDR1 MNHEY and CDR2 SVGAGI. Trimming removed 2 bases at V and 2 bases at J, with 10 bases between. This CDR3 has 15 amino acids. In DNA form, the CDR3 reads TGTGCCAGCAGTTACGAGGGAGCCCCCTACAATGAGCAGTTCTTC. The encoded protein is CASSYEGAPYNEQFF.

The chain carries TRBV6-1 and TRBJ2-6, with TRBD2 matching 13 bases. The V segment lost 4 bases and the J segment 0 bases; nucleotides outside the gene matches: 3. Germline assignment: CDR1 MNHNS and CDR2 SASEGT. There are 18 residues in the CDR3. CDR3 in amino acids: CASSGLAGGPSGANVLTF. CDR3 DNA: TGTGCCAGCAGTGGACTAGCGGGAGGCCCCTCTGGGGCCAACGTCCTGACTTTC.

V usage is TRBV5-1 and J usage is TRBJ2-3; TRBD2 aligns across 8 bases. V lost 0 bases to trimming and J lost 1 base; unmatched junction nucleotides: 4. CDR3 length: 16 residues. The germline V gene encodes CDR1 SGHRS and CDR2 YFSETQ. CDR3 in DNA: TGCGCCAGCAGCTTGGTATGGCGGGAGGGCACAGATACGCAGTATTTT. This encodes CASSLVWREGTDTQYF.

This chain uses TRBV5-6 with TRBJ2-7, with D uncertain. Germline CDR1 and CDR2: SGHDT and YYEEEE. V lost 1 base and J 0 bases, leaving 14 bases between the germline ends. The CDR3 has 16 amino acids. The CDR3, as DNA: TGTGCCAGCAGCTTGAGTGGGCGAATATCCTCCTACGAGCAGTACTTC. This encodes CASSLSGRISSYEQYF.

This chain links TRBV7-2 with TRBJ2-1; 12 bases fit TRBD2. V was pared by 1 base and J by 3 bases, with 1 base of the junction left unmatched. The CDR3 is 16 residues long. Germline CDR1 and CDR2: SGHTA and FQGNSA. CDR3 in DNA: TGTGCCAGCAGCTTAGGACTAGCGGGAGTCTACAATGAGCAGTTCTTC. Translated: CASSLGLAGVYNEQFF.

This rearrangement joins TRBV4-3 to TRBJ2-3, with 10 positions matching TRBD2. The CDR3 consists of 16 residues. Germline V gives CDR1 LGHNA, CDR2 YSLEER. V gave up 0 bases and J gave up 5 bases; unmatched junction bases: 5. CDR3 residues: CASSQDEREGRDTQYF. The DNA for the CDR3 is TGCGCCAGCAGCCAAGATGAGCGGGAGGGCCGAGATACGCAGTATTTT.

This chain uses TRBV23-1 with TRBJ2-2; 8 bases fit TRBD1. TRBV23-1 is treated as an ORF (open reading frame) with a function not yet certain. With V trimmed by 7 bases and J by 5 bases, 18 bases remained unmatched. The CDR3 runs 18 residues. The chain's CDR3 is CASTLHLTDRAITGELFF. CDR3 DNA sequence: TGCGCCAGCACCCTACACTTAACGGACAGGGCTATTACCGGGGAGCTGTTTTTT.

The gene calls are TRBV4-1 and TRBJ2-4, with D perhaps TRBD1 (6 bases). V was clipped by 3 bases and J by 0 bases, with 27 bases between them. Germline loops: CDR1 MGHRA, CDR2 YSYEKL. CDR3 length: 21 amino acids. The CDR3 spells CASSHKEASGTLLLAKNIQYF. DNA of the CDR3: TGCGCCAGCAGCCATAAAGAGGCCTCCGGGACACTGCTTCTAGCCAAAAACATTCAGTACTTC.

J is TRBJ2-7 and V is TRBV6-4, with a weak D call TRBD1 (5 bases). V lost 6 bases and J 5 bases, leaving 14 bases between the germline ends. Germline loops: CDR1 MRHNA, CDR2 SNTAGT. This CDR3 contains 13 residues. The CDR3 reads CASRAHRIDEQYF. CDR3 in DNA: TGTGCCAGCAGAGCCCACAGGATCGACGAGCAGTACTTC.

This clone was seen just once. The rearrangement joins TRBV18 to TRBJ1-2, with D maybe TRBD1 (6 bases). Germline V gene data show CDR1 as KGHSH and CDR2 as LQKENI. The CDR3 consists of 17 residues. The ends were cut back, 4 bases at V and 4 bases at J, with 22 bases in the middle. The CDR3 loop is CASSRGRPEGDRYGYTF. CDR3 coding DNA: TGTGCCAGCTCACGCGGTAGGCCAGAGGGGGATCGCTATGGCTACACCTTC.

The V and J genes are TRBV5-6 and TRBJ2-7; 11 nucleotides align to TRBD2. Germline values: CDR1 SGHDT, CDR2 YYEEEE. The CDR3 extends over 16 amino acids. J lost 2 bases, V lost 4 bases, and 8 bases had no gene match. The CDR3 DNA is TGTGCCAGCAGCGGGCTAACTAGCGGGGGCGCCTACGAGCAGTACTTC. Protein product: CASSGLTSGGAYEQYF.

The CDR3 is CSAHRGDEQFF. The CDR3 bases are TGCAGTGCTCACCGAGGCGATGAGCAGTTCTTC. This chain connects TRBV20-1 to TRBJ2-1, with unresolved D. There are 11 residues in the CDR3. The V end was cut by 5 bases, the J end by 8 bases, with 10 bases between. Looked up from germline, CDR1 is DFQATT and CDR2 is SNEGSKA (reference sequence).

This clone was detected once. The V and J genes are TRBV6-4 and TRBJ1-1; tentative D call: TRBD1 (5 bases). V shed 6 bases and J shed 3 bases, with 11 bases lying between them. CDR1 MRHNA and CDR2 SNTAGT come from the germline V gene. The CDR3 contains 13 residues. CDR3 in DNA: TGTGCCAGCAGCCCTGACAGAGACACTGAAGCTTTCTTT. It specifies CASSPDRDTEAFF.

In DNA form, the CDR3 reads TGTGCCAGCAGCACCTCAGGGGCTCGCCCCCACGAGCAGTACTTC. Translation: CASSTSGARPHEQYF. The rearrangement uses TRBV5-6 and TRBJ2-7; tentatively, D is TRBD1 (6 bases). V lost 4 bases and J 5 bases, leaving 19 bases between the germline ends. Germline CDR1 reads SGHDT; CDR2 reads YYEEEE. There are 15 residues in the CDR3.

V is TRBV7-6 and J is TRBJ2-3; tentatively, D is TRBD2 (6 bases). The CDR3 totals 15 residues. Germline V lookup: CDR1 SGHVS, CDR2 FNYEAQ. V was cut by 5 bases and J by 8 bases, with 20 bases left in between. The CDR3, as DNA: TGTGCCAGCAGCCCCGGGACTGTCTCGTATGGTACGCAGTATTTT. It encodes CASSPGTVSYGTQYF.

The chain links TRBV28 to TRBJ2-5, with 8 bases matching TRBD1. CDR1 is MDHEN, CDR2 SYDVKM, per germline. V lost 6 bases to trimming and J lost 3 bases; unmatched junction nucleotides: 6. The CDR3 totals 14 residues. The CDR3 DNA reads as TGTGCCAGCAGCAATAAACAGGGGGAAGAGACCCAGTACTTC. It encodes CASSNKQGEETQYF.

CDR3 residues: CATSRPARNQPQHF. The CDR3 DNA follows: TGTGCCACCAGCAGACCCGCGCGCAATCAGCCCCAGCATTTT. This chain uses TRBV15 with TRBJ1-5; D remains unclear. V lost 2 bases, J lost 2 bases, and 7 bases lay in between. There are 14 residues in the CDR3. Germline-derived CDR1 and CDR2 are LNHNV and YYDKDF (reference sequence).

The rearrangement links TRBV6-1 to TRBJ2-1, with 10 bases that match TRBD2. CDR3 length: 16 amino acids. The germline V gene encodes CDR1 MNHNS and CDR2 SASEGT. J was trimmed by 4 bases and V by 2 bases; bases with no gene match: 5. The CDR3 spells CASSEPTSGFYNEQFF. In nucleotides, the CDR3 is TGTGCCAGCAGTGAACCGACTAGCGGGTTTTACAATGAGCAGTTCTTC.

The V gene is TRBV10-3, the J gene TRBJ1-4; the match to TRBD1 covers 9 bases. CDR3 length equals 14 residues. The ends lost 0 bases at V and 8 bases at J; junction bases unmatched: 1. Germline V lookup: CDR1 ENHRY, CDR2 SYGVKD. The CDR3 nucleotides are TGTGCCATCAGTGAGTCCGACAGGGGGGAAAAACTGTTTTTT. Protein product: CAISESDRGEKLFF.

V gene TRBV10-1 combines with J gene TRBJ2-7; D possibly corresponds to TRBD1 (5 bases). Trimming cost V 5 bases and J 7 bases, with 18 bases left between them. Germline V gives CDR1 WNHNN, CDR2 SYGVQD (reference sequence). This CDR3 is 14 amino acids long. The CDR3 spells CASSSGLGSREQYF. The DNA of the CDR3 is TGCGCCAGCAGTTCAGGGTTGGGTTCCAGGGAGCAGTACTTC.

V gene TRBV9 combines with J gene TRBJ2-3; 11 bases align to TRBD1. Trimming at V came to 4 bases and at J to 3 bases, leaving 4 bases not matched to a gene. The CDR3 covers 15 residues. The germline CDR1 and CDR2 sequences are SGDLS and YYNGEE. This CDR3 is CASSPGQGVTDTQYF. The CDR3 coding sequence is TGTGCCAGCAGCCCGGGACAGGGGGTGACAGATACGCAGTATTTT.

The chain carries TRBV10-3 and TRBJ1-3, with a possible D match to TRBD1 (6 bases). This CDR3 region has 14 residues. The V end lost 11 bases, the J end lost 0 bases, and 14 bases lay between the germline ends. The V gene's germline CDR1 is ENHRY and CDR2 SYGVKD. The DNA for the CDR3 is TGTGCCGCGGGAGGGGGTTACTCTGGAAACACCATATATTTT. Residues: CAAGGGYSGNTIYF.

The table lists this clone with a count of one. This sequence joins TRBV14 and TRBJ2-7, with 10 bases lining up with TRBD2. Germline lookup yields CDR1 SGHDN and CDR2 FVKESK. Trimming at V came to 3 bases and at J to 4 bases, leaving 6 bases not matched to a gene. CDR3 size: 15 residues. CDR3 residues: CASSQLAGDRYEQYF. DNA for the CDR3: TGTGCCAGCAGCCAGCTAGCGGGAGATCGGTACGAGCAGTACTTC.

This clone has only one observation. CDR3 DNA: TGCGCCAGCAGCCTTCAGGCAGTGTGGGGAGGGGAAAAACTGTTTTTT. This sequence encodes CASSLQAVWGGEKLFF. This chain uses TRBV5-1 with TRBJ1-4; D gene unclear. CDR3 length: 16 residues. V lost 4 bases and J 8 bases, leaving 21 bases between the germline ends. The germline V gene encodes CDR1 SGHRS and CDR2 YFSETQ.

J is TRBJ2-3 and V is TRBV6-4; 11 bases are shared with TRBD1. This CDR3 is built from 14 residues. From germline, CDR1 is MRHNA and CDR2 SNTAGT. J gave up 5 bases and V 6 bases, and 4 bases lay outside the gene matches. For the CDR3, the DNA is TGTGCCAGCAGAGCCGGGACAGGGGGAGATACGCAGTATTTT. It encodes CASRAGTGGDTQYF.

The chain recombines TRBV4-2 with TRBJ2-7, with 12 bases aligning to TRBD2. This CDR3 has 16 residues. Germline CDR1 and CDR2: LGHNA and YNFKEQ. The V segment lost 3 bases and the J segment 7 bases; nucleotides outside the gene matches: 10. The CDR3 DNA is TGTGCCAGCAGCCAGGGGGCTAGCGGGAGGGTGGAAGAGCAGTACTTC. Encoded protein: CASSQGASGRVEEQYF.

This clone was detected a few times. V is TRBV6-5 and J is TRBJ1-1, with TRBD1 identical over 7 bases. Germline CDR1 and CDR2: MNHEY and SVGAGI. V lost 3 bases to trimming and J lost 4 bases; unmatched junction nucleotides: 8. The CDR3 spans 15 residues. This chain's CDR3 is CASSYSTGEVTEAFF. The CDR3 DNA reads TGTGCCAGCAGTTATTCCACAGGGGAGGTCACTGAAGCTTTCTTT.

The chain joins TRBV5-8 to TRBJ2-2; D might be TRBD1 (5 bases). The ends were cut back, 0 bases at V and 3 bases at J, with 12 bases in the middle. CDR3 length equals 16 residues. Germline-derived CDR1 and CDR2 are SGHTS and YDEGEE. The CDR3 spells CASSLARNRYTGELFF. CDR3 DNA: TGTGCCAGCAGCTTGGCTCGGAACAGGTACACCGGGGAGCTGTTTTTT. Combining the CDR3 with reference TRBV5-8 and TRBJ2-2 gives the whole variable domain EAGVTQSPTHLIKTRGQQATLRCSPISGHTSVYWYQQALGLGLQFLLWYDEGEERNRGNFPPRFSGRQFPNYSSELNVNALELEDSALYLCASSLARNRYTGELFFGEGSRLTVL.

This sequence joins TRBV6-5 and TRBJ2-7; TRBD2 is a possible D gene (5 bases). Between the trimmed V and J ends, which lost 2 bases and 2 bases, there was a span of 16 bases. Germline-derived CDR1 and CDR2 are MNHEY and SVGAGI. The CDR3 consists of 16 residues. CDR3 loop: CASSYRTSGRPYEQYF. The CDR3, as DNA: TGTGCCAGCAGTTACCGAACCTCGGGAAGACCCTACGAGCAGTACTTC.

The gene calls are TRBV4-1 and TRBJ2-1; 8 bases line up with TRBD2. This CDR3 comprises 17 residues. V lost 4 bases to trimming and J lost 10 bases; unmatched junction nucleotides: 18. The germline V gene encodes CDR1 MGHRA and CDR2 YSYEKL. CDR3 DNA: TGCGCCAGCAGCCTCCTTCGGACTAGCCAACCCTTGGGGGAGCAGTTCTTC. Encoded protein: CASSLLRTSQPLGEQFF.